Below are 13 T cell receptor beta chains sequenced from a single sample in a study of blood T cell repertoires in COVID-19. TCRdb's copy holds only in-frame clones and misses some; the assay was immunoSEQ multiplex PCR. The sample gives about 250,000 clones, about 93% of which show up once; around 2% is in the top ten. Sequenced sample: PBMCs or T cells enriched from blood (not recorded which). These TCRs come from a woman younger than 35 who had recovered from COVID-19.

This chain uses TRBV11-3 with TRBJ1-1; the D is unclear. The CDR3 is 16 amino acids. CDR1 and CDR2 (germline): SGHNT, YENEEA. The ends were cut back, 8 bases at V and 1 base at J, with 20 bases in the middle. DNA for the CDR3: TGTGCCAGCGCGGGCCCGGCTGGACCATGGAACACTGAAGCTTTCTTT. It is translated as CASAGPAGPWNTEAFF.

This clone was counted once. CDR3 protein: CASSLVQNGYTF. In nucleotides, the CDR3 is TGTGCCAGCAGCTTAGTACAGAATGGCTACACCTTC. The chain joins TRBV7-9 to TRBJ1-2; D is uncertain. The germline V and J ends were trimmed by 1 base and 6 bases, with 6 bases remaining between them. CDR1 is SEHNR and CDR2 is FQNEAQ in the germline V gene (reference sequence). There are 12 residues in the CDR3.

The chain recombines TRBV7-2 with TRBJ1-2; D remains ambiguous. Germline V gene sequence: CDR1 SGHTA, CDR2 FQGNSA. This CDR3 is built from 13 residues. The germline V and J ends were trimmed by 5 bases and 10 bases, with 17 bases remaining between them. As DNA, the CDR3 is TGTGCCAGCAGCCTCAACCGGGGAGAAATCTACACCTTC. Amino acids: CASSLNRGEIYTF.

The chain combines TRBV21-1 with TRBJ1-6; the table's TRBD1 call for D was not verified on the DNA. TRBV21-1 constitutes a pseudogene. This CDR3 has 15 residues. As DNA, the CDR3 is TGTGCCAGCAGCAAAGCGAAGGGGCAGGAATCACCCCTCCACTTT. This codes for CASSKAKGQESPLHF.

This sequence joins TRBV2 and TRBJ1-1, with 10 positions matching TRBD1. V trimming: 3 bases; J trimming: 4 bases; junction bases outside the gene matches: 2. Germline V gene data show CDR1 as SNHLY and CDR2 as FYNNEI. This CDR3 has 14 amino acids. This CDR3 is CASSDRDRGTEAFF. The CDR3 nucleotides read TGTGCCAGCAGTGACCGGGACAGGGGCACTGAAGCTTTCTTT. Complete variable domain (other parts from reference TRBV2 and TRBJ1-1): EPEVTQTPSHQVTQMGQEVILRCVPISNHLYFYWYRQILGQKVEFLVSFYNNEISEKSEIFDDQFSVERPDGSNFTLKIRSTKLEDSAMYFCASSDRDRGTEAFFGQGTRLTVV.

The rearrangement uses TRBV3-1 (or the pseudogene TRBV3-2) and TRBJ2-5, with a possible D match to TRBD1 (6 bases). The germline gives CDR1 LGHDT, CDR2 YNNKEL (reference sequence). Trimming left V 4 bases short and J 0 bases short, with 12 bases between. The CDR3 is 15 residues long. DNA for the CDR3: TGTGCCAGCAGCCTAGGGGGTGGGGACCAAGAGACCCAGTACTTC. It yields the protein CASSLGGGDQETQYF.

The genes are TRBV5-4 and TRBJ1-6; 9 nucleotides agree with TRBD1. The CDR3 length is 16 residues. With V trimmed by 3 bases and J by 8 bases, 9 bases remained unmatched. Germline CDR1 and CDR2: SGHNT and YYREEE (reference sequence). CDR3 in DNA: TGTGCCAGCAGCTCCCCGGGACAGGGAAACCATTCACCCCTCCACTTT. Its translation: CASSSPGQGNHSPLHF.

This sequence joins TRBV28 and TRBJ2-4; the D gene is possibly TRBD2 (6 bases). Germline-derived CDR1 and CDR2 are MDHEN and SYDVKM. The CDR3 sequence is 14 residues long. V lost 11 bases to trimming and J lost 7 bases, with 21 bases between them. CDR3 region: CALSSARDLNIQYF. The DNA for the CDR3 is TGTGCCCTTTCCAGCGCCCGGGACTTGAACATTCAGTACTTC.

The chain has TRBV6-5 and TRBJ2-7, with TRBD2 identical over 10 bases. The CDR3 is 13 residues long. Unmatched junction bases numbered 3, after V lost 7 bases and J lost 3 bases. Germline CDR1 reads MNHEY; CDR2 reads SVGAGI. CDR3 in amino acids: CASISSGSYEQYF. CDR3 in DNA: TGTGCCAGCATTTCTAGCGGGAGCTACGAGCAGTACTTC.

V is TRBV20-1 and J is TRBJ1-1; no definite D call. The CDR3 spans 11 residues. Germline V lookup: CDR1 DFQATT, CDR2 SNEGSKA (reference sequence). The V and J ends lost 0 bases and 11 bases respectively, with 10 bases between them. The chain's CDR3 is CSAREGRTAFF. The CDR3 DNA reads TGCAGTGCTAGAGAGGGCAGAACCGCTTTCTTT.

V usage is TRBV12-3 or TRBV12-4 and J usage is TRBJ1-2, with D perhaps matching TRBD1 (5 bases). Trimming took off 6 bases at V and 4 bases at J, with 12 bases between the two ends. The CDR3 totals 13 residues. The CDR3 is CASSWGEGYGYTF. Written as DNA, the CDR3 is TGTGCCAGCAGCTGGGGGGAGGGCTATGGCTACACCTTC.

J is TRBJ1-3 and V is TRBV5-1; tentative D call: TRBD1 (6 bases). V dropped 6 bases and J dropped 1 base, with 20 bases sitting between them. Germline assignment: CDR1 SGHRS and CDR2 YFSETQ. The CDR3 has 17 amino acids. The CDR3 protein is CASTASAGASSGNTIYF. The CDR3 region has the DNA TGCGCCAGCACGGCTTCGGCGGGGGCCTCTTCTGGAAACACCATATATTTT.

The V gene is TRBV9, the J gene TRBJ2-7; 8 nucleotides align to TRBD1. The V gene's germline CDR1 is SGDLS and CDR2 YYNGEE. The CDR3 covers 15 residues. V lost 4 bases to trimming and J lost 4 bases; unmatched junction nucleotides: 10. The CDR3 DNA reads as TGTGCCAGCAGCCCAGGACAGGGAAATGGGTACGAGCAGTACTTC. Translating gives CASSPGQGNGYEQYF.